This is a list of T cell receptor beta chains from one sample in a study of T cell responses to AZD1222 COVID-19 vaccine. This table comes from immunoSEQ multiplex PCR, and its TCRdb copy is limited to in-frame clones, with some not included. The sample yields about 160,000 clones, around 89% seen once. Sequenced material: peripheral blood, taken 28 days after the second AZD1222 dose. These receptors all come from an adult who received the AZD1222 COVID-19 vaccine. Both conserved end residues are trimmed from each CDR3. D genes are given only for firm matches.

D gene: -; V gene: TRBV3-1/TRBV3-2; J gene: TRBJ1-3; CDR3 protein: ASSQEGGSGNTIY
D gene: -; V gene: TRBV30; J gene: TRBJ1-1; CDR3 protein: AWSGDSRGGEAF
D gene: -; V gene: TRBV5-1; J gene: TRBJ2-2; CDR3 protein: ASSLDAINTGELF
D gene: -; V gene: TRBV4-2; J gene: TRBJ2-2; CDR3 protein: ASSQETDSNTGELF
D gene: -; V gene: TRBV21-1; J gene: TRBJ1-1; CDR3 protein: ASSKDIWAEYMNTEAF
D gene: TRBD1; V gene: TRBV30; J gene: TRBJ1-6; CDR3 protein: AWSVPGQHNSPLH
D gene: -; V gene: TRBV2; J gene: TRBJ2-2; CDR3 protein: ASGRHREDRELF
D gene: -; V gene: TRBV21-1; J gene: TRBJ2-3; CDR3 protein: ASSKGDCTDTQY
D gene: -; V gene: TRBV18; J gene: TRBJ1-5; CDR3 protein: ASSVGQGGSNQPQH
D gene: -; V gene: TRBV28; J gene: TRBJ2-6; CDR3 protein: ASGSGANVLT
D gene: -; V gene: TRBV11-1; J gene: TRBJ1-4; CDR3 protein: ASSLSVQNEKLF
D gene: -; V gene: TRBV11-2; J gene: TRBJ1-1; CDR3 protein: ASSSSFGAAF
D gene: -; V gene: TRBV2; J gene: TRBJ1-2; CDR3 protein: ASRPEDYGYT
D gene: -; V gene: TRBV3-1/TRBV3-2; J gene: TRBJ2-7; CDR3 protein: ASSQEGLEQY
D gene: TRBD1; V gene: TRBV20-1; J gene: TRBJ1-5; CDR3 protein: SASPGQGLPQH
D gene: TRBD1; V gene: TRBV27; J gene: TRBJ2-1; CDR3 protein: ASSFLQGALNEQF
D gene: -; V gene: TRBV18; J gene: TRBJ1-1; CDR3 protein: ASSPGGGAEAF
D gene: -; V gene: TRBV6-5; J gene: TRBJ2-1; CDR3 protein: ASSYKGSSYNEQF
D gene: TRBD2; V gene: TRBV7-9; J gene: TRBJ2-3; CDR3 protein: ASSQRTSGGADTQY
D gene: TRBD1; V gene: TRBV6-5; J gene: TRBJ2-7; CDR3 protein: ASSYSPTGGSYEQY
D gene: -; V gene: TRBV3-1/TRBV3-2; J gene: TRBJ1-5; CDR3 protein: ASSRAVQSSNQPQH
D gene: -; V gene: TRBV30; J gene: TRBJ1-3; CDR3 protein: AWSRSYSGNTIY
D gene: -; V gene: TRBV2; J gene: TRBJ2-7; CDR3 protein: ASSVTGSEYEQY
D gene: TRBD1; V gene: TRBV5-1; J gene: TRBJ1-1; CDR3 protein: ASSLDRGLSEAF
D gene: -; V gene: TRBV4-3; J gene: TRBJ2-3; CDR3 protein: ASSPWGTLGTDTQY
D gene: -; V gene: TRBV30; J gene: TRBJ1-2; CDR3 protein: AWSVLGGGYT
D gene: TRBD1; V gene: TRBV6-5; J gene: TRBJ1-2; CDR3 protein: ASDYDRADYGYT
D gene: TRBD1; V gene: TRBV19; J gene: TRBJ1-1; CDR3 protein: ASSPDGQEGLMNTEAF
D gene: TRBD1; V gene: TRBV18; J gene: TRBJ1-1; CDR3 protein: ASSRGTAAVEAF
D gene: -; V gene: TRBV13; J gene: TRBJ2-7; CDR3 protein: ASSFRTSYEQY
D gene: -; V gene: TRBV19; J gene: TRBJ2-3; CDR3 protein: ASSIYRQGQDTQY
D gene: -; V gene: TRBV10-3; J gene: TRBJ2-2; CDR3 protein: AISERLAVNTGELF
D gene: -; V gene: TRBV2; J gene: TRBJ1-1; CDR3 protein: ASSLQLRAF
D gene: -; V gene: TRBV11-2; J gene: TRBJ2-5; CDR3 protein: ASSLEIGATQY
D gene: -; V gene: TRBV6-5; J gene: TRBJ1-2; CDR3 protein: ATKAGYGYT
D gene: -; V gene: TRBV6-5; J gene: TRBJ1-3; CDR3 protein: ASSYLDTIY
D gene: -; V gene: TRBV14; J gene: TRBJ2-7; CDR3 protein: ASSRRGYEQY
D gene: -; V gene: TRBV2; J gene: TRBJ2-7; CDR3 protein: ASTGFSNSYEQY
D gene: -; V gene: TRBV6-4; J gene: TRBJ1-5; CDR3 protein: ASSLESGQPQH
D gene: TRBD1; V gene: TRBV7-9; J gene: TRBJ2-7; CDR3 protein: ASSPGTGASYEQY
D gene: -; V gene: TRBV5-1; J gene: TRBJ2-5; CDR3 protein: ASSLVGAQETQY
D gene: -; V gene: TRBV7-2; J gene: TRBJ1-4; CDR3 protein: ASGSQQGEKLF
D gene: TRBD1; V gene: TRBV29-1; J gene: TRBJ2-1; CDR3 protein: SARGNKEGEQF
D gene: TRBD1; V gene: TRBV4-1; J gene: TRBJ1-1; CDR3 protein: ASSQDEGARAF
D gene: TRBD2; V gene: TRBV11-2; J gene: TRBJ2-5; CDR3 protein: ASSPLAGEKETQY
D gene: TRBD2; V gene: TRBV10-3; J gene: TRBJ2-5; CDR3 protein: AISSGTSGGNQETQY
D gene: -; V gene: TRBV11-1; J gene: TRBJ2-7; CDR3 protein: ASSPFPHEQY
D gene: -; V gene: TRBV4-1; J gene: TRBJ2-2; CDR3 protein: ASSLAGQANTGELF
D gene: -; V gene: TRBV2; J gene: TRBJ1-2; CDR3 protein: ASSPTGRRYGYT
D gene: -; V gene: TRBV9; J gene: TRBJ1-3; CDR3 protein: ASSVVSSGNTIY
D gene: TRBD2; V gene: TRBV30; J gene: TRBJ2-7; CDR3 protein: AWSIPIAGARPEQY